This T cell receptor (beta chain) was obtained from a study of cytomegalovirus exposure and HLA in healthy donors. Looking at the study overall: The Caucasian-associated ancestry cluster contained about 80% of the roughly 400 genotyped donors.

Germline CDR1 and CDR2: SGHRS and YFSETQ. V lost 2 bases and J 4 bases, leaving 12 bases between the germline ends. This CDR3 comprises 14 residues. The PCR employed 60 Vbeta primers together with 13 Jbeta primers. The assay was immunoSEQ multiplex PCR, and TCRdb's table has in-frame clones only and misses some. The sample shows over 100,000 clones, around 87% of them seen only once. Sequencing was carried out using PBMCs. The source of this sequence is a woman in her 30s in good health and CMV-seronegative. This chain joins TRBV5-1 and TRBJ2-5, with D perhaps matching TRBD2 (6 bases). The CDR3, as DNA: TGCGCCAGCAGCTTTTGGGGGGACGGAGAGACCCAGTACTTC. Translating gives CASSFWGDGETQYF.